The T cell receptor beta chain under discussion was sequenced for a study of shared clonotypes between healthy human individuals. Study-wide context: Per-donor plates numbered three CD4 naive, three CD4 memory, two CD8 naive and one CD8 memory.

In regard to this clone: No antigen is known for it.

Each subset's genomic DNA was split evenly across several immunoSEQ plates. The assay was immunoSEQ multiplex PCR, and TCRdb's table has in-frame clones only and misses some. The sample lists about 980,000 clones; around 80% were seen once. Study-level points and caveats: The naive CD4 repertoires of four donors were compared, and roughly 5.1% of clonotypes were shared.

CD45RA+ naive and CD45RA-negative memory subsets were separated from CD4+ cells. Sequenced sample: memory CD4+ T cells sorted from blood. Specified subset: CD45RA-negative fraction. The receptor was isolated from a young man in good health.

CDR3 DNA: TGTGCCAGCAGCCCCTTAGGGGGGAGATACGAGCAGTACTTC. Translated: CASSPLGGRYEQYF. This chain joins TRBV28 and TRBJ2-7, with D possibly being TRBD1 or TRBD2 (6 bases each). The V end was cut by 6 bases, the J end by 4 bases, with 16 bases between. The CDR3 length is 14 residues. CDR1 and CDR2 from the germline V gene are MDHEN and SYDVKM. Full variable domain (outside the CDR3, taken from reference TRBV28 and TRBJ2-7): DVKVTQSSRYLVKRTGEKVFLECVQDMDHENMFWYRQDPGLGLRLIYFSYDVKMKEKGDIPEGYSVSREKKERFSLILESASTNQTSMYLCASSPLGGRYEQYFGPGTRLTVT.